Sequencing of this TCR beta chain was carried out in a study of cytomegalovirus exposure and HLA in healthy donors. Per the germline V gene, CDR1 is SNHLY and CDR2 is FYNNEI. Both ends counted, the CDR3 spans 12 residues. In regard to this clone: Its specificity is unknown. The limits of the CDR3 on the DNA are not certain, so only TCRdb's listed CDR3 is given.

It was with 60 Vbeta and 13 Jbeta primers that the PCR ran. The data were produced by immunoSEQ multiplex PCR, yet TCRdb's version contains in-frame clones alone and is incomplete. The profile shows over 130,000 clones, approximately 70% of them singletons. Study findings and constraints: According to the study, 160 or so TCR beta chains were cytomegalovirus-associated. Specific recognition of CMV antigens was confirmed in vitro for a few chains (all CMV-associated). Later analysis placed DRB1 highest and HLA-C lowest in TCR association rates, which differed by HLA locus. Among TCR sequences, most were rare, though some public TCRs appeared in many donors.

The receptor was isolated from a woman aged 30 to 39 in good health and CMV-seronegative. The rearrangement joins TRBV2 to TRBJ2-7; the D segment call TRBD2 is taken from the table without a DNA check. Sequenced material: PBMCs. This chain's CDR3 is CASSVGSGSEYF.